This record covers a single T cell receptor (beta chain). This entry is derived from a study of technical replicates of blood from a handful of donors. TCRdb keeps only in-frame clones here, not all; method: immunoSEQ multiplex PCR. The table lists over 75,000 clones, around 95% of them singletons. The CDR3 totals 16 residues. V shed 5 bases, J shed 2 bases, and the junction held 6 bases outside the gene matches. Germline V gives CDR1 SGHVS, CDR2 FNYEAQ. This chain uses TRBV7-6 with TRBJ2-7; TRBD2 aligns across 13 bases. Sample: T cells isolated from PBMCs. This clonotype was sampled from a human donor in good health. The chain's CDR3 is CASSPWTSGSPYEQYF. The CDR3, as DNA: TGTGCCAGCAGCCCCTGGACTAGCGGGAGCCCCTACGAGCAGTACTTC.